This is a list of T cell receptor beta chains from one sample in a study of blood T cell repertoires in COVID-19. Measured with immunoSEQ multiplex PCR; TCRdb has only the in-frame clones, and not every one. The repertoire holds fewer than 350,000 clones, with around 85% as singletons. The sample was PBMCs or T cells enriched from blood (not recorded which). These receptors were taken from a woman in her 50s who had recovered from COVID-19. CDR3s include the opening cysteine and the closing phenylalanine or tryptophan. The order of the fields is clone size, J gene, V gene, D gene, CDR3 DNA, CDR3 protein. The D gene is left open where the match is weak. The size entry is marked missing in some rows and otherwise reads once, few, many or a size class.

>.|TRBJ2-3|TRBV11-2|TRBD2
TGTGCCAGCAGCTCGGGACTAGCGGGGGGAGCGGGTACGCAGTATTTT
CASSSGLAGGAGTQYF
>.|TRBJ2-1|TRBV15|.
TGTGCCACCAGCAGAGCGGTACACAATGAGCAGTTCTTC
CATSRAVHNEQFF
>.|TRBJ1-4|TRBV2|.
TGTGCCACCCGGGAGGGGGGTTCTAATGAAAAACTGTTTTTT
CATREGGSNEKLFF
>once|TRBJ2-5|TRBV15|.
TGTGCCACCACAGGGATTCTTCGAGAAGAGACCCAGTACTTC
CATTGILREETQYF
>.|TRBJ2-3|TRBV27|.
TGTGCCAGCAGTTCCACCCCCGGTCGGGTAGATACGCAGTATTTT
CASSSTPGRVDTQYF
>once|TRBJ2-7|TRBV4-3|TRBD2
TGCGCCAGCAGCCAAGGGTTCAGCCCGGGTCTAGCGGCCACCTACGAGCAGTACTTC
CASSQGFSPGLAATYEQYF
>once|TRBJ2-2|TRBV5-8|.
TGTGCCAGCACCCCAGACCCTAGCCACACCGGGGAGCTGTTTTTT
CASTPDPSHTGELFF
>.|TRBJ1-6|TRBV19|.
TGTGCCAGTAGTATACGGGGGGCGGATTCACCCCTCCACTTT
CASSIRGADSPLHF
>few|TRBJ1-2|TRBV5-8|.
TGTGCCAGCAGCTCCGAGGGCTATGGCTACACCTTC
CASSSEGYGYTF
>.|TRBJ2-5|TRBV2|.
TGTGCCAGCAGAAGGGACACCCAAGAGACCCAGTACTTC
CASRRDTQETQYF
>.|TRBJ1-1|TRBV7-2|TRBD1
TGTGCCAGCAGCTTGGACAGGGGGGGCACTGAAGCTTTCTTT
CASSLDRGGTEAFF
>.|TRBJ1-2|TRBV27|.
TGTGCCAGCAGTTCTAGGGGAGGGGCCGCTGGCTACACCTTC
CASSSRGGAAGYTF
>.|TRBJ2-7|TRBV6-5|TRBD1
TGTGCCAGCAGTTATGACAGGGGGCGAGACGAGCAGTACTTC
CASSYDRGRDEQYF
>.|TRBJ1-2|TRBV19|.
TGTGCCAGCGATACAGGGACCGCTTACGGCTATGGCTACACCTTC
CASDTGTAYGYGYTF
>.|TRBJ1-1|TRBV5-5|.
TGTGCCAGCAGCTTAAACCAGGGGAACACTGAAGCTTTCTTT
CASSLNQGNTEAFF
>.|TRBJ2-5|TRBV4-2|TRBD2
TGTGCCAGCAGCCAAGAAAGGACGGGGGGGCCAGAGACCCAGTACTTC
CASSQERTGGPETQYF
>.|TRBJ2-5|TRBV25-1|.
TGTGCCAGCAGCGCCCCAGGGGAGGGGTTGGAGACCCAGTACTTC
CASSAPGEGLETQYF
>.|TRBJ1-5|TRBV15|.
TGTGCCACCAGCAGAGAACCAAGACTGGCGTCGATGTTGCCCCAGCATTTT
CATSREPRLASMLPQHF
>.|TRBJ1-6|TRBV7-2|.
TGTGCCAGCAGCTTAGTCGGGGAATTGGGTAATTCACCCCTCCACTTT
CASSLVGELGNSPLHF
>.|TRBJ1-6|TRBV19|.
TGTGCCAGTAGTACCAGCGACGCCCGGCAGAATTCACCCCTCCACTTT
CASSTSDARQNSPLHF
>.|TRBJ1-2|TRBV28|TRBD1
TGTGCCAGCAGTACTCCCTTTCCGGGACAGGGAGACTATGGCTACACCTTC
CASSTPFPGQGDYGYTF
>.|TRBJ1-1|TRBV18|.
TGTGCCAGCTCGCGCCGGGAGATCAACACTGAAGCTTTCTTT
CASSRREINTEAFF
>.|TRBJ2-5|TRBV28|.
TGTGCCAGCAGTGTCCGTTGGGCCGGAGAGACCCAGTACTTC
CASSVRWAGETQYF
>once|TRBJ1-4|TRBV3-1/TRBV3-2|.
TGTGCCAGCAGCCAGCCGGCTCAAGGGGGTAATGAAAAACTGTTTTTT
CASSQPAQGGNEKLFF
>.|TRBJ2-6|TRBV7-9|.
TGTGCCAGCAGCTTAGTATGGGAGTTTTTCGCTGGGGCCAACGTCCTGACTTTC
CASSLVWEFFAGANVLTF
>.|TRBJ1-6|TRBV7-9|.
TGTGCCAGCAGCCTTGCTTCAGATTCACCCCTCCACTTT
CASSLASDSPLHF
>.|TRBJ1-2|TRBV12-5|TRBD1
TGTGCTAGTGGTTTGGTATTCTCGGACAGGGGGACTGGCTACACCTTC
CASGLVFSDRGTGYTF
>.|TRBJ2-5|TRBV3-1/TRBV3-2|TRBD2
TGTGCCAGCAGCCGCCCTAGCGGGGGGGCCCGGAAGACCCAGTACTTC
CASSRPSGGARKTQYF
>few|TRBJ1-5|TRBV19|.
TGTGCCAGTAGTATAGACGGGGTGAGCAATCAGCCCCAGCATTTT
CASSIDGVSNQPQHF
>.|TRBJ2-5|TRBV6-5|TRBD2
TGTGCCAGCAGTTACGTTAGCGGGGAGAAAGAGACCCAGTACTTC
CASSYVSGEKETQYF
>few|TRBJ1-1|TRBV19|TRBD1
TGTGCCAGTAGTGACAGGGTGGAGACTGAAGCTTTCTTT
CASSDRVETEAFF
>.|TRBJ2-7|TRBV5-1|.
TGCGCCAGCAGCTTCGGCGGCTACGAGCAGTACTTC
CASSFGGYEQYF
>.|TRBJ1-1|TRBV28|.
TGTGCCAGCTATTCGGGGGTTGGGGTGATCTTT
CASYSGVGVIF
>.|TRBJ2-5|TRBV14|TRBD1
TGTGCCAGCAGCCGACGGGACAGGGGGATGGAGACCCAGTACTTC
CASSRRDRGMETQYF
>.|TRBJ1-6|TRBV12-3/TRBV12-4|TRBD1
TGTGCCAGTGGACAGGGCCTAAATTCACCCCTCCACTTT
CASGQGLNSPLHF
>.|TRBJ2-2|TRBV11-2|.
TGTGCCAGGCTGGGGGGGCGTATCGGGGAGCTGTTTTTT
CARLGGRIGELFF
>.|TRBJ1-2|TRBV28|.
TGTGCCAGCAGTTTAGGCGGGGGCAACATATATGGCTACACCTTC
CASSLGGGNIYGYTF
>.|TRBJ2-1|TRBV7-2|.
TGTGCCAGCAGCTTTGTAGCGCCTGGTGAGCAGTTCTTC
CASSFVAPGEQFF
>.|TRBJ2-1|TRBV24-1|.
TGTGCCACCAGGGATAGCGAAACCTACAATGAGCAGTTCTTC
CATRDSETYNEQFF
>.|TRBJ1-6|TRBV6-5|.
TGTGCCAGCAGTTACTCCGGGCAGGGTGACTCACCCCTCCACTTT
CASSYSGQGDSPLHF
>.|TRBJ1-1|TRBV18|.
TGTGCCAGCTCACCACCGGGACTACGGAACACTGAAGCTTTCTTT
CASSPPGLRNTEAFF
>.|TRBJ1-6|TRBV7-6|.
TGTGCCAGCAGCTTAGTCGGTAATCAAAATTCACCCCTCCACTTT
CASSLVGNQNSPLHF
>.|TRBJ2-3|TRBV5-1|TRBD2
TGCGCCAGCAGCTTGGTGGGGCGGGAGATAGATACGCAGTATTTT
CASSLVGREIDTQYF
>.|TRBJ2-1|TRBV15|TRBD1
TGTGCCACCAGCGGCTATGGACAGGCAAAAAGCACCTACAATGAGCAGTTCTTC
CATSGYGQAKSTYNEQFF
>.|TRBJ1-1|TRBV18|.
TGTGCCAGCTCACCCCGGCGGGAGGGAAGGGAAGCTTTCTTT
CASSPRREGREAFF
>once|TRBJ1-2|TRBV4-2|.
TGTGCCAGCAGGCCCCGGGAGGCGGCTAACTATGGCTACACCTTC
CASRPREAANYGYTF
>.|TRBJ1-1|TRBV3-1/TRBV3-2|.
TGTGCCAGCAGCCAAGGTGTAGAATCGGGAGCTTTCTTT
CASSQGVESGAFF
>.|TRBJ1-4|TRBV5-4|TRBD1
TGTGCCAGCAGCTTGTTATCGACAGGGGGTAATGAAAAACTGTTTTTT
CASSLLSTGGNEKLFF
>few|TRBJ1-5|TRBV19|TRBD1
TGTGCCAGTAGTGCACTCCCCCAGGGGGTAGATCAGCCCCAGCATTTT
CASSALPQGVDQPQHF
>.|TRBJ1-2|TRBV6-5|.
TGTGCCAGCAGTTACTCGACTGGATCGAAGTATGGCTACACCTTC
CASSYSTGSKYGYTF
>.|TRBJ2-2|TRBV5-1|.
TGCGCCAGCAGCTTCGCCGGGGAGCTGTTTTTT
CASSFAGELFF
>.|TRBJ1-6|TRBV4-1|TRBD1
TGCGCCAGCAGCCAAGAGGGGACAGGGAGCTCCTATAATTCACCCCTCCACTTT
CASSQEGTGSSYNSPLHF
>.|TRBJ1-6|TRBV28|TRBD1
TGTGCCAGCAGTCGGACAGGCTATAATTCACCCCTCCACTTT
CASSRTGYNSPLHF
>.|TRBJ2-1|TRBV2|.
TGTGCCAGCAGCCCTCTTACTCGAGGGGGGTTCTTC
CASSPLTRGGFF
>.|TRBJ2-7|TRBV5-1|TRBD2
TGCGCCAGCAGCTTGGAGGGTAGCGGGATAGGGGAGCAGTACTTC
CASSLEGSGIGEQYF